This T cell receptor (beta chain) was sequenced for a study of CD8 T cell repertoires and HIV-1 epitope variants. Study details: Each of Twenty-five Gag and Nef epitope peptides stimulated a separate culture.

Germline V gene data show CDR1 as MGHRA and CDR2 as YSYEKL. V lost 1 base to trimming and J lost 0 bases, with 12 bases between them. The CDR3 extends over 16 amino acids. The sample holds a few counts of this clone. Its target is not known. Clones were read by immunoSEQ multiplex PCR, and TCRdb kept only the in-frame ones, dropping some. The table records almost 6,000 clones, under 75% of them present only once. The rearrangement uses TRBV4-1 and TRBJ1-1; D uncertain. The TCR comes from a male donor with HIV. Sequenced: cultured CD8+ T cells derived from PBMCs. The CDR3 protein is CASSQVSGRLNTEAFF. In nucleotides, the CDR3 is TGCGCCAGCAGCCAAGTAAGTGGCAGACTGAACACTGAAGCTTTCTTT.